Below, 14 T cell receptor beta chains from the same sample are listed, as sequenced in a study of technical replicates of blood from a handful of donors. Only in-frame clones appear in the TCRdb table, and some are missing; sequencing was by immunoSEQ multiplex PCR. This table has 60,000 to 80,000 clones, approximately 89% appearing once. The material sequenced was PBMCs. The receptors come from a human donor in good health. Some clones in this sample may be carry-over from other donors' samples.

This clone was recorded only once. The CDR3 coding sequence is TGTGCCAGCAGTTCCCCTGGGGGGGCCAGATCCTACGAGCAGTACTTC. It specifies CASSSPGGARSYEQYF. The chain combines TRBV5-6 with TRBJ2-7, with D possibly TRBD2 on 7 matching bases. Between the trimmed V and J ends, which lost 5 bases and 1 base, there was a span of 19 bases. Germline V gene lookup returns CDR1 SGHDT and CDR2 YYEEEE. CDR3 size: 16 residues.

The count of this clone is one. This chain links TRBV5-4 with TRBJ1-2, with 11 bases fitting TRBD1. This CDR3 has 15 residues. J gave up 4 bases and V 4 bases, and 6 bases lay outside the gene matches. Germline values: CDR1 SGHNT, CDR2 YYREEE (reference sequence). For the CDR3, the DNA is TGTGCCAGCAGCCTGCGGACAGGGGGCGTCTATGGCTACACCTTC. Translated, it gives CASSLRTGGVYGYTF.

The chain has TRBV4-2 and TRBJ2-7, with D perhaps TRBD2 (5 bases). V dropped 0 bases and J dropped 7 bases, with 16 bases sitting between them. This CDR3 spans 15 amino acids. Germline CDR1 is LGHNA and CDR2 is YNFKEQ. Here the CDR3 reads CASSQDSDSRGEQYF. The CDR3 DNA follows: TGTGCCAGCAGCCAAGATAGTGACTCCCGAGGGGAGCAGTACTTC.

The chain employs TRBV5-5 and TRBJ1-4, with D possibly TRBD1 on 6 matching bases. CDR1 and CDR2 (germline): SGHKS, YYEKEE (reference sequence). Deletions cut 0 bases from V and 6 bases from J, with 12 bases between. The length of the CDR3 is 15 residues. The CDR3: CASSLARQGYEKLFF. CDR3 DNA: TGTGCCAGCAGCTTGGCGCGGCAGGGGTATGAAAAACTGTTTTTT.

The V and J genes are TRBV15 and TRBJ2-5, with TRBD2 as a possible D gene (6 bases). The length of the CDR3 is 15 residues. Trimming took 0 bases from V and 3 from J, leaving 11 bases between them. In germline, CDR1 is LNHNV, CDR2 YYDKDF (reference sequence). The DNA of the CDR3 is TGTGCCACCAGCAGAGATGGGGTAGCGGAAGAGACCCAGTACTTC. Its translation is CATSRDGVAEETQYF.

The chain carries TRBV30 and TRBJ2-7; possibly TRBD1 for D (5 bases). The CDR3 has 13 residues. Looked up from germline, CDR1 is GTSNPN and CDR2 is SVGIG (reference sequence). With 2 bases removed from V and 3 bases from J, the gap between germline ends came to 11 bases. CDR3 nucleotides: TGTGCCTGGAGTAGTACAGACAGCTACGAGCAGTACTTC. Amino acids: CAWSSTDSYEQYF. The whole variable domain, filled in from reference TRBV30 and TRBJ2-7, reads SQTIHQWPATLVQPVGSPLSLECTVEGTSNPNLYWYRQAAGRGLQLLFYSVGIGQISSEVPQNLSASRPQDRQFILSSKKLLLSDSGFYLCAWSSTDSYEQYFGPGTRLTVT.

V and J are TRBV7-9 and TRBJ2-7, with 9 bases aligning to TRBD1. Germline values: CDR1 SEHNR, CDR2 FQNEAQ (reference sequence). J gave up 6 bases and V 7 bases, and 7 bases lay outside the gene matches. This CDR3 region has 13 residues. The CDR3 DNA reads as TGTGCCAGCAACCGACAGGGGGAGGGCGAGCAGTACTTC. Its translation is CASNRQGEGEQYF.

This clone was observed a single time. The rearrangement uses TRBV30 and TRBJ1-5, with D perhaps matching TRBD1 (6 bases). The CDR3 covers 14 residues. From germline, CDR1 is GTSNPN and CDR2 SVGIG (reference sequence). Trimming left V 4 bases short and J 4 bases short, with 14 bases between. CDR3 DNA: TGTGCCTGGAATCGCCAGGGGAGTAATCAGCCCCAGCATTTT. Amino acids: CAWNRQGSNQPQHF.

The V gene is TRBV30, the J gene TRBJ2-7, with 9 bases aligning to TRBD1. There are 13 residues in the CDR3. With 1 base clipped from V and 6 bases from J, the junction kept 4 bases outside the gene matches. CDR1 and CDR2 (germline): GTSNPN, SVGIG (reference sequence). The CDR3 sequence is CAWSANRGLEQYF. The DNA for the CDR3 is TGTGCCTGGAGTGCTAACAGGGGGCTCGAGCAGTACTTC.

V usage is TRBV19 and J usage is TRBJ1-2; D is possibly TRBD1 (5 bases). CDR3 length equals 14 residues. CDR1 LNHDA and CDR2 SQIVND come from the germline V gene (reference sequence). V was clipped by 2 bases and J by 5 bases, with 12 bases between them. CDR3 DNA sequence: TGTGCCAGTAGTATATCGGAGGGACCTTATGGCTACACCTTC. As protein: CASSISEGPYGYTF. Based on the CDR3 plus reference TRBV19 and TRBJ1-2, the full variable domain is DGGITQSPKYLFRKEGQNVTLSCEQNLNHDAMYWYRQDPGQGLRLIYYSQIVNDFQKGDIAEGYSVSREKKESFPLTVTSAQKNPTAFYLCASSISEGPYGYTFGSGTRLTVV.

V usage is TRBV6-1 and J usage is TRBJ2-7, with TRBD2 matching over 7 bases. V shed 4 bases and J 7 bases; nucleotides not matched to a gene: 13. In germline, CDR1 is MNHNS, CDR2 SASEGT. CDR3 length: 15 residues. This CDR3 reads CASSAQGQGRGEQYF. CDR3 sequence (DNA): TGTGCCAGCAGTGCCCAAGGACAAGGGAGGGGAGAGCAGTACTTC.

CDR3 in DNA: TGCGCCAGCAGCCCCGGGACAGGCCTCCGCACCTTC. As protein: CASSPGTGLRTF. The V and J genes are TRBV10-1 and TRBJ1-2; 8 bases are a match to TRBD1. Germline CDR1 and CDR2: WNHNN and SYGVQD (reference sequence). This CDR3 spans 12 amino acids. The trim removed 6 bases at V and 13 bases at J, leaving 10 bases unmatched.

V usage is TRBV14 and J usage is TRBJ2-7, with D unresolved. V lost 0 bases to trimming and J lost 3 bases, with 6 bases between them. The CDR3 is 13 residues long. Per the germline V gene, CDR1 is SGHDN and CDR2 is FVKESK. The chain's CDR3 is CASSQDRGYEQYF. For the CDR3, the DNA is TGTGCCAGCAGCCAAGATAGAGGCTACGAGCAGTACTTC.

The genes are TRBV5-4 and TRBJ2-6; 14 positions match TRBD2. CDR3 length: 18 amino acids. Germline CDR1 SGHNT, CDR2 YYREEE (reference sequence). Trimming took 3 bases from V and 1 from J; bases not matched to a gene: 3. Written as DNA, the CDR3 is TGTGCCAGCAGCTCCAGGACTAGCGGGGGGTCTGGGGCCAACGTCCTGACTTTC. Its protein is CASSSRTSGGSGANVLTF.